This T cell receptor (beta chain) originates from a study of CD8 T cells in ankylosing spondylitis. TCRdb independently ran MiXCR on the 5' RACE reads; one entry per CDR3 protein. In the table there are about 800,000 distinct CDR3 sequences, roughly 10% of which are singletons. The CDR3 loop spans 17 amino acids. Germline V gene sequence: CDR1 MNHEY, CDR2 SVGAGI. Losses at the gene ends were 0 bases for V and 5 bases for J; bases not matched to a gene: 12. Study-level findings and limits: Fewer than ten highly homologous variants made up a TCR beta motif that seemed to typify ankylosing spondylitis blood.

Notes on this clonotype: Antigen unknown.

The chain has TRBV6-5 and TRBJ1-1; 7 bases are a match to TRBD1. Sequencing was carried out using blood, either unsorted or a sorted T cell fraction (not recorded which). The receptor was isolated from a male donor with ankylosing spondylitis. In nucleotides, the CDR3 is TGTGCCAGCAGTTACTCTTATTACAGGGGCACAAGGACTGAAGCTTTCTTT. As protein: CASSYSYYRGTRTEAFF.